Listed here are 24 T cell receptor beta chains from one sample, sequenced in a study of blood T cells in healthy people across ages (dated by TCRdb to 2015 to 2017). Library prep was done by 5' RACE. Sequencing took place on an Illumina HiSeq 2500. A second roughly 7 to 11 cycle PCR used a sample-barcoded 5' primer and a J-beta primer mix. The raw public reads went through TCRdb reprocessing: fastp at Q25, MiXCR clone calling, in-frame beta chains kept. Each CDR3 protein gets just one entry, which takes the most common genes and DNA from the rows behind it. The sample includes roughly 1 million distinct CDR3 sequences, with under 30% observed a single time. The biggest ten clones account for about 0.69% of the sample. These sequences were also reported in another study, on T cells of mothers and their children.

The specimen was blood. The origin of the receptors is a girl aged 2 to 10 in good health.

This clonotype was detected only a few times. This chain connects TRBV3-1 to TRBJ1-6; D not certain. The germline CDR1 and CDR2 sequences are LGHDT and YNNKEL (reference sequence). CDR3 length: 16 amino acids. The germline V and J ends were trimmed by 1 base and 5 bases, with 12 bases remaining between them. The CDR3 protein is CASSQAIRGNNSPLHF. CDR3 nucleotide sequence: TGTGCCAGCAGCCAAGCCATTCGTGGGAATAATTCACCCCTCCACTTT.

CDR3 in DNA: TGCAGTGCCCGTACTCAAGCGGGGGGCTCCTACAATGAGCAGTTCTTC. The encoded protein is CSARTQAGGSYNEQFF. The chain uses TRBV20-1 and TRBJ2-1; 9 bases match TRBD2. The CDR3 contains 16 residues. Germline V lookup: CDR1 DFQATT, CDR2 SNEGSKA (reference sequence). J lost 0 bases, V lost 6 bases, and 9 bases had no gene match.

This chain joins TRBV10-3 and TRBJ2-1, with 11 nucleotides matching TRBD2. Germline V gene sequence: CDR1 ENHRY, CDR2 SYGVKD. The CDR3 runs 19 residues. The V gene end was trimmed by 0 bases and the J gene end by 4 bases; junction bases not matched to a gene: 11. The CDR3 here is CAISESGLAGGTIYNEQFF. In DNA form, the CDR3 reads TGTGCCATCAGTGAGTCCGGGCTAGCGGGAGGAACGATTTACAATGAGCAGTTCTTC.

Only a few counts were recorded for this clonotype. The chain links TRBV11-1 to TRBJ1-4, with 7 bases identical to TRBD1. CDR1 is SGHAT and CDR2 is FQDESV in the germline V gene (reference sequence). The CDR3 length is 17 residues. The trim removed 5 bases at V and 0 bases at J, leaving 9 bases unmatched. The DNA for the CDR3 is TGTGCCAGCAGCGGCGACAGGGCAAACCCAACTAATGAAAAACTGTTTTTT. It translates to CASSGDRANPTNEKLFF. Complete variable domain (other parts from reference TRBV11-1 and TRBJ1-4): EAEVAQSPRYKITEKSQAVAFWCDPISGHATLYWYRQILGQGPELLVQFQDESVVDDSQLPKDRFSAERLKGVDSTLKIQPAELGDSAMYLCASSGDRANPTNEKLFFGSGTQLSVL.

This clonotype was counted a few times. The junction shows a germline mismatch at one end, possibly a read error. This chain uses TRBV7-9 with TRBJ1-2; tentative D call: TRBD1 (6 bases). This CDR3 has 14 amino acids. The germline CDR1 and CDR2 sequences are SEHNR and FQNEAQ (reference sequence). The CDR3 DNA reads as TGTGCCAGCAGCCATGAGGACAGAATCTATGGCTACGCCTTC. Translation: CASSHEDRIYGYAF.

This clonotype has a handful of counts. The chain carries TRBV2 and TRBJ1-4; weak D call: TRBD1 (5 bases). The CDR3 has 16 residues. Trimming left V 2 bases short and J 4 bases short, with 14 bases between. The V gene's germline CDR1 is SNHLY and CDR2 FYNNEI. The CDR3 spells CASSEMGGQLNEKLFF. The CDR3 DNA follows: TGTGCCAGCAGTGAAATGGGTGGACAACTTAATGAAAAACTGTTTTTT.

This chain links TRBV4-1 with TRBJ2-5, with no clear D. The DNA end lines up better with TRBJ2-7; the J call may be wrong. The CDR3 sequence is 14 residues long. Germline V gives CDR1 MGHRA, CDR2 YSYEKL. This chain's CDR3 is CASSQVGLHYEQYF. The CDR3 DNA reads as TGCGCCAGCAGCCAAGTTGGGCTACACTACGAGCAGTACTTC.

This clonotype was seen a few times. V gene TRBV24-1 combines with J gene TRBJ1-2; 11 bases fit TRBD1. The CDR3 is 13 residues long. V lost 12 bases, J lost 6 bases, and 8 bases stayed unmatched. Germline V gene data show CDR1 as KGHDR and CDR2 as SFDVKD. The DNA of the CDR3 is TGTGCCGCAGGGACAGGGGGGATTAATGGCTACACCTTC. Encoded protein: CAAGTGGINGYTF.

As DNA, the CDR3 is TGCGCCAGCAGCCAAGGGGTCTATATCAATCAGCCCCAGCATTTT. It codes for CASSQGVYINQPQHF. The chain links TRBV4-1 to TRBJ1-5; D is undetermined. V lost 1 base, J lost 3 bases, and 10 bases lay in between. CDR1 and CDR2 from the germline V gene are MGHRA and YSYEKL. CDR3 length: 15 residues.

V gene TRBV6-5 combines with J gene TRBJ2-7, with unresolved D. Germline V gene sequence: CDR1 MNHEY, CDR2 SVGAGI. Trimming removed 3 bases at V and 0 bases at J, with 9 bases between. The CDR3 has 14 residues. This CDR3 reads CASSYRVGSYEQYF. DNA of the CDR3: TGTGCCAGCAGTTATAGAGTCGGCTCCTACGAGCAGTACTTC.

A few counts support this clonotype. The rearrangement joins TRBV29-1 to TRBJ2-3; possibly TRBD1 for D (6 bases). Deletions cut 6 bases from V and 2 bases from J, with 12 bases between. The CDR3 has 13 residues. Per germline, CDR1 SQVTM and CDR2 ANQGSEA. CDR3 loop: CSVRQVYTDTQYF. Written as DNA, the CDR3 is TGCAGCGTCCGACAGGTGTACACAGATACGCAGTATTTT.

J is TRBJ2-1 and V is TRBV10-3, with TRBD1 as a possible D gene (6 bases). With 3 bases removed from V and 7 bases from J, the gap between germline ends came to 10 bases. Germline CDR1 is ENHRY and CDR2 is SYGVKD. The CDR3 consists of 13 residues. CDR3 residues: CAISDDRTNEQFF. Here the CDR3 DNA reads TGTGCCATCAGTGATGACAGGACAAATGAGCAGTTCTTC.

The rearrangement uses TRBV6-5 and TRBJ1-1, with D tentatively TRBD1 (5 bases). This CDR3 is 18 amino acids long. The germline V gene has CDR1 MNHEY and CDR2 SVGAGI. V was cut by 0 bases and J by 0 bases, with 17 bases left in between. CDR3 region: CASSYSWGSGGMNTEAFF. The CDR3 region has the DNA TGTGCCAGCAGTTACTCATGGGGGAGTGGAGGAATGAACACTGAAGCTTTCTTT.

This sequence joins TRBV29-1 and TRBJ1-1; a possible D gene is TRBD1 (6 bases). CDR1 and CDR2 from the germline V gene are SQVTM and ANQGSEA. Between the trimmed V and J ends, which lost 7 bases and 2 bases, there was a span of 11 bases. This CDR3 region has 12 residues. This chain's CDR3 is CSANRVNTEAFF. CDR3 sequence (DNA): TGCAGCGCGAACAGGGTAAACACTGAAGCTTTCTTT. Variable domain in full (rest from reference TRBV29-1 and TRBJ1-1): SAVISQKPSRDICQRGTSLTIQCQVDSQVTMMFWYRQQPGQSLTLIATANQGSEATYESGFVIDKFPISRPNLTFSTLTVSNMSPEDSSIYLCSANRVNTEAFFGQGTRLTVV.

This clonotype was picked up a small number of times. The chain links TRBV7-2 to TRBJ2-7; TRBD2 agrees at 8 bases. The CDR3 spans 13 residues. Germline V lookup: CDR1 SGHTA, CDR2 FQGNSA. The ends lost 5 bases at V and 5 bases at J; junction bases unmatched: 5. Here the CDR3 DNA reads TGTGCCAGCAGCCGACTAGCGATCCACGAGCAGTACTTC. Translated, it gives CASSRLAIHEQYF.

This clonotype was found a few times. The chain employs TRBV12-3 or TRBV12-4 and TRBJ1-6, with D maybe TRBD1 (6 bases). This CDR3 region has 14 residues. The V end was cut by 6 bases, the J end by 10 bases, with 16 bases between. The DNA of the CDR3 is TGTGCCAGCAGCCCTCAGGGGTTGGACTCACCCCTCCACTTT. It codes for CASSPQGLDSPLHF.

This clonotype was detected a few times. The rearrangement uses TRBV20-1 and TRBJ2-1, with 7 bases that match TRBD2. The trim removed 0 bases at V and 1 base at J, leaving 6 bases unmatched. Germline V gene data show CDR1 as DFQATT and CDR2 as SNEGSKA (reference sequence). The CDR3 loop spans 16 amino acids. The CDR3 nucleotides read TGCAGTGCTAGAGACCTTGCCGGGGGGTCCTACAATGAGCAGTTCTTC. Protein product: CSARDLAGGSYNEQFF.

The chain combines TRBV20-1 with TRBJ1-1, with unresolved D. CDR3 size: 16 residues. CDR1 DFQATT and CDR2 SNEGSKA come from the germline V gene (reference sequence). Between the trimmed V and J ends, which lost 0 bases and 1 base, there was a span of 15 bases. CDR3 bases: TGCAGTGCTAGAGACCTTACCCGAAGAGGGAACACTGAAGCTTTCTTT. Protein product: CSARDLTRRGNTEAFF.

In this sample, this clonotype turned up a few times. The chain couples TRBV9 to TRBJ2-5, with D hard to call. Near its end, the DNA agrees better with TRBJ2-1, so the J call may be wrong. This CDR3 is 13 amino acids long. Germline V gives CDR1 SGDLS, CDR2 YYNGEE. The CDR3 DNA sequence: TGTGCCAGCAGCGGACTCAAGGGCCATGAGCAGTTCTTC. Translating gives CASSGLKGHEQFF.

This clonotype was counted between two and nine times. This chain joins TRBV29-1 and TRBJ2-5; tentatively, D is TRBD2 (6 bases). Germline V gene sequence: CDR1 SQVTM, CDR2 ANQGSEA. This CDR3 region has 13 residues. V gave up 5 bases and J gave up 5 bases, with 15 bases separating them. The DNA of the CDR3 is TGCAGCGTTTCTCGGGAGACGGACGAGACCCAGTACTTC. Translated, it gives CSVSRETDETQYF.

The rearrangement links TRBV20-1 to TRBJ1-5; 7 bases agree with TRBD1. There are 14 residues in the CDR3. The V and J ends lost 4 bases and 5 bases, in that order; junction bases with no gene match: 8. Germline CDR1 DFQATT, CDR2 SNEGSKA (reference sequence). DNA for the CDR3: TGCAGTGCTACCACAGGGGAGGGGGATCAGCCCCAGCATTTT. Translation gives CSATTGEGDQPQHF.

This clonotype appeared a few times. The chain links TRBV27 to TRBJ2-7; TRBD1 matches at 11 bases. The CDR3 is 13 residues long. Trimming at V came to 7 bases and at J to 4 bases, leaving 3 bases not matched to a gene. Germline CDR1 MNHEY, CDR2 SMNVEV (reference sequence). The CDR3 nucleotides are TGTGCCAGCAAGGACAGGGGGCTGTACGAGCAGTACTTC. This gives the protein CASKDRGLYEQYF.

This clonotype came up a few times. The CDR3 nucleotides are TGCGCCAGCAGCTTCTCGGCGGGAGACCAAGAGACCCAGTACTTC. Translating gives CASSFSAGDQETQYF. V gene TRBV5-1 combines with J gene TRBJ2-5; 7 bases are shared with TRBD2. Per the germline V gene, CDR1 is SGHRS and CDR2 is YFSETQ. Trimming cost V 2 bases and J 0 bases; bases outside gene matches: 4. This CDR3 contains 15 residues.

This chain uses TRBV19 with TRBJ2-7, with 12 nucleotides matching TRBD2. The CDR3 totals 14 residues. Unmatched junction bases numbered 3, after V lost 3 bases and J lost 6 bases. Germline V CDR1 and CDR2: LNHDA, SQIVND (reference sequence). This CDR3 reads CASSILTSGGEQYF. CDR3 nucleotides: TGTGCCAGTAGTATCCTGACTAGCGGGGGCGAGCAGTACTTC.